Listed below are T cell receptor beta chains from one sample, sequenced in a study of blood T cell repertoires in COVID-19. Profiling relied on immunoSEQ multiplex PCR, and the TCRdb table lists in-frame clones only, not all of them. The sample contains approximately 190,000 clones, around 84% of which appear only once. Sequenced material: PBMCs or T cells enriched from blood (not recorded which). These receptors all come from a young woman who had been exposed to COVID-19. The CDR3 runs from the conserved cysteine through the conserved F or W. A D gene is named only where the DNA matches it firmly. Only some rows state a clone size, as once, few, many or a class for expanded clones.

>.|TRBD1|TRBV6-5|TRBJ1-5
TGTGCCACCGCCGGTACAGGGGGCGCGGATCAGCCCCAGCATTTT
CATAGTGGADQPQHF
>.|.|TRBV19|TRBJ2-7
TGTGCCACTTCCAGGGGCGGGAGCTCCTACGAGCAGTACTTC
CATSRGGSSYEQYF
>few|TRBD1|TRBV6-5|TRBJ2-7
TGTGCCAGCAGGAGGGCAGGGGGTTCCTACGAGCAGTACTTC
CASRRAGGSYEQYF
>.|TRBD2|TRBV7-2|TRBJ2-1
TGTGCCACTTGGAGCGGGGGCAGCTCCTACAATGAGCAGTTCTTC
CATWSGGSSYNEQFF
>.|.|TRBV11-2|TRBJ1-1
TGTGCCAGCAGCTTAGTCGGTGGGAACACTGAAGCTTTCTTT
CASSLVGGNTEAFF
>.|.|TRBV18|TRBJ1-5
TGTGCCAGCTCCCCACTCCGGGCCCCCGGAGGTCAGCCCCAGCATTTT
CASSPLRAPGGQPQHF
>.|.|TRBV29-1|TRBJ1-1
TGCAGCGTTGACTACAGGGAATCCACTGAAGCTTTCTTT
CSVDYRESTEAFF
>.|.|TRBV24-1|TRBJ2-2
TGTGCCACCAGTGATTTTCGCAGGGAGAACACCGGGGAGCTGTTTTTT
CATSDFRRENTGELFF
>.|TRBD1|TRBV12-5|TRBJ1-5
TGTGCTAGTGGTTTGGACACAGGGGCGGACGGCAATCAGCCCCAGCATTTT
CASGLDTGADGNQPQHF
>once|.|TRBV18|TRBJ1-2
TGTGCCAGCCAAAGTCTCGGGGTTGTCGGGTATGGCTACACCTTC
CASQSLGVVGYGYTF
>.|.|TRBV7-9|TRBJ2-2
TGTGCCAGCAGCTTAGGACAATTCGGGGAGCTGTTTTTT
CASSLGQFGELFF
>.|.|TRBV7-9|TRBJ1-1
TGTGCCAGCAGCTTAGAAGGAGGCGCTGAAGCTTTCTTT
CASSLEGGAEAFF
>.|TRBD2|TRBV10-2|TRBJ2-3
TGCGCCAGCAAGTTCCAGGGTGTTGAAACCGGGACTAAGACAGATACGCAGTATTTT
CASKFQGVETGTKTDTQYF
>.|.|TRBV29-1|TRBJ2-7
TGCAGCGTCGGTGGGGGCGCACCCTACGAGCAGTACTTC
CSVGGGAPYEQYF
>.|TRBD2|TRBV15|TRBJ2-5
TGTGCCACCAGCAGAGATAACTGGGCTAGCGGGGGCCAGAAAGAGACCCAGTACTTC
CATSRDNWASGGQKETQYF
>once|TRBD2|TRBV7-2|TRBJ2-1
TGTGCCAGCAGCCCGATGGTAATCGGGGGGACTTTGATCAATGAGCAGTTCTTC
CASSPMVIGGTLINEQFF
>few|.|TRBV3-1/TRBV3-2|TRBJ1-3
TGTGCCAGCAGCTTCGGGGGATCTGGAAACACCATATATTTT
CASSFGGSGNTIYF
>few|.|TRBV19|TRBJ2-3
TGTGCCAGTAGTCGGGATAGGAGGATCCCCACAGATACGCAGTATTTT
CASSRDRRIPTDTQYF
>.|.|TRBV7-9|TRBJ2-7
TGTGCCAGCAGCCATAACACGATCTACGAGCAGTACTTC
CASSHNTIYEQYF
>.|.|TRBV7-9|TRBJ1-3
TGTGCCAGCAGCCTAACCGAGGGCTCTGGAAACACCATATATTTT
CASSLTEGSGNTIYF
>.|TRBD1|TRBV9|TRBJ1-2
TGTGCCAGCAGCGTTGGGACAGGGGGCCTTGGCTACACCTTC
CASSVGTGGLGYTF
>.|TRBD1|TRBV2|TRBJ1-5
TGTGCCAGCAGTGAGACAGGGGATCTTCAGCCCCAGCATTTT
CASSETGDLQPQHF
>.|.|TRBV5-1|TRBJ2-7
TGCGCCAGCAGCTGGGCAGGTTACGAGCAGTACTTC
CASSWAGYEQYF
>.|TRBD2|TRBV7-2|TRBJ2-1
TGTGCCAGCAGCTTACCACTATTCCCTAGCGGGGGGGCCAGGGATGAGCAGTTCTTC
CASSLPLFPSGGARDEQFF
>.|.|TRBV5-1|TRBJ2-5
TGCGCCAGCAGCTACCCCGACGGAGGCCAAGAGACCCAGTACTTC
CASSYPDGGQETQYF
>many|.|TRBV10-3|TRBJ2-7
TGTGCCATCAGTGAGAACGAGGTCTACGAGCAGTACTTC
CAISENEVYEQYF
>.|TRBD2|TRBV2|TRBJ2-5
TGTGCCAGCAGTGATCTAGCGGGGGGGTCTGAGACCCAGTACTTC
CASSDLAGGSETQYF
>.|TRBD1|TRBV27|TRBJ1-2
TGTGCCAGCAGTTCAACAGGGGTGGATGGCTACACCTTC
CASSSTGVDGYTF
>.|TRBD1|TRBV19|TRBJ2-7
TGTGCCAGTAGTAGAGGACAGGGAAGAAGCTCCTACGAGCAGTACTTC
CASSRGQGRSSYEQYF
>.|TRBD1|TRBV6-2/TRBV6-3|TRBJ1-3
TGTGCCAGCAGTTACTTCTCCGGGACAGGGGTACTCTCTGGAAACACCATATATTTT
CASSYFSGTGVLSGNTIYF
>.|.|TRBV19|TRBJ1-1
TGTGCCAGTAGTTGGGCCACTAACACTGAAGCTTTCTTT
CASSWATNTEAFF
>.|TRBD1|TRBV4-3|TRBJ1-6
TGCGCCAGCAGCCAGTGGACAGGTCAGGATTCACCCCTCCACTTT
CASSQWTGQDSPLHF
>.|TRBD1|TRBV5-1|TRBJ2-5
TGCGCCAGCAGCTCGGGGACAGTCCAAGAGACCCAGTACTTC
CASSSGTVQETQYF
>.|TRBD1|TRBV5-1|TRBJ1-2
TGCGCCAGCAGCGTAGGACAGGGACCTTATGGCTACACCTTC
CASSVGQGPYGYTF
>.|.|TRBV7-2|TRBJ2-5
TGTGCCAGCAGCTTAGCTGGGGGGGAGACCCAGTACTTC
CASSLAGGETQYF
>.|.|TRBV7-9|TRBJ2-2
TGTGCCAGCAGCTTATCGACCGGGGAGCTGTTTTTT
CASSLSTGELFF
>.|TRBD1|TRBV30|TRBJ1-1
TGTGCCTGGAGGGCTGACAGGGGGGTTACTGAAGCTTTCTTT
CAWRADRGVTEAFF
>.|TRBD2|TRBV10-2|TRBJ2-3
TGCGCCAGCACGCTAGCGGGGGGGACCCCAGATACGCAGTATTTT
CASTLAGGTPDTQYF
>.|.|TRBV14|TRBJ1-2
TGTGCCAGCAGCCAAGTATCAGAGGGAGGCTACACCTTC
CASSQVSEGGYTF
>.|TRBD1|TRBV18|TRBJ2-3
TGTGCCAGCAGTGGACAGGGGGCTATTACAGATACGCAGTATTTT
CASSGQGAITDTQYF
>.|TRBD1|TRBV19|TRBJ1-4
TGTGCCAGTGGAATACAGGGGACTAATGAAAAACTGTTTTTT
CASGIQGTNEKLFF
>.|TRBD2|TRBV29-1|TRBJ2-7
TGCAGCGTTGGTCTAGCGGGGGCTTTCGGGGAGCAGTACTTC
CSVGLAGAFGEQYF
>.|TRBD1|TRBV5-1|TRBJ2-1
TGCGCCAGCAGCTTGGCCGGGTTGAGGACAGGGTTGGGTACTCAAAGAGGAAACAATGAGCAGTTCTTC
CASSLAGLRTGLGTQRGNNEQFF
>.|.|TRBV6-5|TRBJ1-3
TGTGCCAGCTCCCAGGGTTCTGGAAACACCATATATTTT
CASSQGSGNTIYF
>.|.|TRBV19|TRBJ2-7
TGTGCCAGTAGTATAGCGGAGGACGAGCAGTACTTC
CASSIAEDEQYF
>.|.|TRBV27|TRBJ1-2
TGTGCCAGCAGTTTATCGACCCTGGAGTATGGCTACACCTTC
CASSLSTLEYGYTF
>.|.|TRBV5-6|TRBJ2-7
TGTGCCAGCAGCTTCGGGGGTCGGGGTGTCGGCTACGAGCAGTACTTC
CASSFGGRGVGYEQYF
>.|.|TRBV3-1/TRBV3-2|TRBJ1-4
TGTGCCAGCAGCCAAAGCGGGTGGAAACTGTTTTTT
CASSQSGWKLFF
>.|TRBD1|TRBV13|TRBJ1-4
TGTGCCAGCAGCTCACAGGGGACCACTAATGAAAAACTGTTTTTT
CASSSQGTTNEKLFF
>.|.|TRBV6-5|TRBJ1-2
TGTGCCAGCAGTTACGGTGTCAGTGCTAACTATGGCTACACCTTC
CASSYGVSANYGYTF
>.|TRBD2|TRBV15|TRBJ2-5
TGTGCCACCAGCAGTCGACTAGCGGGGGGGGGCTGGCAAGAGACCCAGTACTTC
CATSSRLAGGGWQETQYF
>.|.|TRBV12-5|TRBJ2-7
TGTGCTAGTGCCGGGGACACCTCCTACGAGCAGTACTTC
CASAGDTSYEQYF